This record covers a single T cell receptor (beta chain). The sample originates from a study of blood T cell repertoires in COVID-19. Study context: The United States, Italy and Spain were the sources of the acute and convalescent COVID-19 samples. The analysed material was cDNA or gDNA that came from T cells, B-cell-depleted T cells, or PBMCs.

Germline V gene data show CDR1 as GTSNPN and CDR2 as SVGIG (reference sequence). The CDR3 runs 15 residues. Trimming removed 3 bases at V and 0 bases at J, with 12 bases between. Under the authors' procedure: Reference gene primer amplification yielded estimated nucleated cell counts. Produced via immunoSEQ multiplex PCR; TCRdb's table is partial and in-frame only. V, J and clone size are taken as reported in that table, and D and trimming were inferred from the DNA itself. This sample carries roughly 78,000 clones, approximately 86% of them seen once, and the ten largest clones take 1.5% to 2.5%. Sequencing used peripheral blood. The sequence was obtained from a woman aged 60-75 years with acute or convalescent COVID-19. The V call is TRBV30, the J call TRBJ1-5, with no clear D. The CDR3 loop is CAWSSPRDSNQPQHF. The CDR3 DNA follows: TGTGCCTGGAGCTCCCCTCGCGATAGCAATCAGCCCCAGCATTTT.